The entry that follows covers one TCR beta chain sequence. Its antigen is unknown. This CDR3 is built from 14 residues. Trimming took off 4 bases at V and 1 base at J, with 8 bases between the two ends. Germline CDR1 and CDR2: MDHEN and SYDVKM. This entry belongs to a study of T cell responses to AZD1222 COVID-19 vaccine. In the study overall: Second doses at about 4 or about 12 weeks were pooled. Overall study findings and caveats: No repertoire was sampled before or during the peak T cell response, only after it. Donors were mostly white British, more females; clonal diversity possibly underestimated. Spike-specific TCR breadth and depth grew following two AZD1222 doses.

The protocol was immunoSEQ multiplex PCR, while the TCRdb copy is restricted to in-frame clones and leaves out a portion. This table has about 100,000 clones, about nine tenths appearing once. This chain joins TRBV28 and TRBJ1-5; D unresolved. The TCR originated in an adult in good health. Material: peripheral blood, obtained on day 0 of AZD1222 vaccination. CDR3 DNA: TGTGCCAGCAGTTATCCGTCAAGCAATCAGCCCCAGCATTTT. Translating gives CASSYPSSNQPQHF.